In this sample, the clone carrying this TCR beta chain turned up once. Healthy bone marrow donors formed the donor group. This specimen belongs to a study of cytomegalovirus exposure and HLA in healthy donors. Amplification used 60 Vbeta primers and 13 Jbeta primers. The method was immunoSEQ multiplex PCR; TCRdb's version includes in-frame clones alone and lacks a portion of them. Counted here are 180,000 or so clones, roughly 78% occurring once; the ten biggest clones make up about 1.9%. The receptor was isolated from a woman aged 25 to 39 in good health and CMV-seronegative. Sequencing input: PBMCs.

The CDR3 region has the DNA TGTGCCAGTAGTACCTGGATGCGGGGGGCTAACTATGGCTACACCTTC. Protein: CASSTWMRGANYGYTF. The chain uses TRBV19 and TRBJ1-2, with D perhaps matching TRBD1 (5 bases). Germline lookup yields CDR1 LNHDA and CDR2 SQIVND (reference sequence). V was cut by 4 bases and J by 0 bases, with 15 bases left in between. The CDR3 covers 16 residues.